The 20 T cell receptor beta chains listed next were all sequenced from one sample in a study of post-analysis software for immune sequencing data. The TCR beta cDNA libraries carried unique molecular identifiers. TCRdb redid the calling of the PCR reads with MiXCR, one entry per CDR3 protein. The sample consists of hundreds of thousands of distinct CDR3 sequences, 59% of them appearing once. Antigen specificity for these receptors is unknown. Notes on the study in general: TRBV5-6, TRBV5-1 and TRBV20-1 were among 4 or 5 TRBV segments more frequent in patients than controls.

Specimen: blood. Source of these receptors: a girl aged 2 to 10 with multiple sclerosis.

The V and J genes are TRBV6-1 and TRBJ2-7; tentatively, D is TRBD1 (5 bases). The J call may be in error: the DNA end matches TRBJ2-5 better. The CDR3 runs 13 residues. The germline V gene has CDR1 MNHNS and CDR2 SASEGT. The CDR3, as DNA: TGTGCCAGCAGTACACAGGTTGGAGAGACCCAGTACTTC. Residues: CASSTQVGETQYF.

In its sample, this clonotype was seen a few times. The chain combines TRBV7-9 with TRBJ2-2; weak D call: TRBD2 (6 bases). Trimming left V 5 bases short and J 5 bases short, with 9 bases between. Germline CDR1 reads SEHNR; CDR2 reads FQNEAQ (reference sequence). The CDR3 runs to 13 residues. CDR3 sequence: CASSRGGTGELFF. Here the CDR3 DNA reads TGTGCCAGCAGCCGTGGAGGGACCGGGGAGCTGTTTTTT.

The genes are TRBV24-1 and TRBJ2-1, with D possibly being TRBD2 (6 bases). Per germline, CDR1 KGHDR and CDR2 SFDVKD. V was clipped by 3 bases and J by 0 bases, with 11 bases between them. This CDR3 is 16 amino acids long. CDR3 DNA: TGTGCCACCAGTGATGGGGGGAAAAGCTCCTACAATGAGCAGTTCTTC. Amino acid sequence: CATSDGGKSSYNEQFF.

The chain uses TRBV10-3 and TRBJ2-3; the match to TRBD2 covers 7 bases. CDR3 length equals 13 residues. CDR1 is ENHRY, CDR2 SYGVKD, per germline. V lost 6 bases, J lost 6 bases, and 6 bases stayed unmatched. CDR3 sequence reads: CAIRDREEDTQYF. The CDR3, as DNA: TGTGCCATCAGGGACCGGGAGGAGGATACGCAGTATTTT.

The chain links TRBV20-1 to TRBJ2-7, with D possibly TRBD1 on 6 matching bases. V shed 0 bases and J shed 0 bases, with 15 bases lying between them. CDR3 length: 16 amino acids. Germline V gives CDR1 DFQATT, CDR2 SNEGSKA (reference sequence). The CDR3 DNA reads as TGCAGTGCTAGAGATTTTCGAACAGGGAGCTCCTACGAGCAGTACTTC. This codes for CSARDFRTGSSYEQYF.

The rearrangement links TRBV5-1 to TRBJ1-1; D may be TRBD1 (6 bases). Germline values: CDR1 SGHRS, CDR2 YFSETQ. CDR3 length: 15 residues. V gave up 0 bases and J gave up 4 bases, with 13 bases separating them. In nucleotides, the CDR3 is TGCGCCAGCAGCTTGGACAGGGCAGGACGCACTGAAGCTTTCTTT. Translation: CASSLDRAGRTEAFF.

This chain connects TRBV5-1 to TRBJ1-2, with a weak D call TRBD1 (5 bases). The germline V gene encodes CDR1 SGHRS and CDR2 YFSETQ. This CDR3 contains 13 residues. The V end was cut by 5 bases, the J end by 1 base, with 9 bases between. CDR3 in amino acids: CASRGDGNYGYTF. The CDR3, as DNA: TGCGCCAGCAGGGGGGACGGTAACTATGGCTACACCTTC.

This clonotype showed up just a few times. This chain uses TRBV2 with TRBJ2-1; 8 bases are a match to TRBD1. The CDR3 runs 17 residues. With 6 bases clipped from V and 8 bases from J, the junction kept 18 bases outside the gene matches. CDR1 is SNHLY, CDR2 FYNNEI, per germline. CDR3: CASRRATQATGDHEQFF. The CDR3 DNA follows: TGTGCCAGCAGGAGAGCTACCCAGGCGACAGGGGACCATGAGCAGTTCTTC.

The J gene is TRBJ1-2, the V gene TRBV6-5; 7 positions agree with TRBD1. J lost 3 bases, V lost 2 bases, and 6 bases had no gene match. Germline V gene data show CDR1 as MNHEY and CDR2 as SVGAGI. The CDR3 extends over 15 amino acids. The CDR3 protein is CASSYTYTGDYGYTF. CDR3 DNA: TGTGCCAGCAGTTACACTTATACAGGGGACTATGGCTACACCTTC.

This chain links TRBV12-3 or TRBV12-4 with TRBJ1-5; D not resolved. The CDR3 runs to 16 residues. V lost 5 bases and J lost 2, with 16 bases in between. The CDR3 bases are TGTGCCAGCAGTGGTAGAGGAATTATGGGCAATCAGCCCCAGCATTTT. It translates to CASSGRGIMGNQPQHF.

The CDR3 loop is CASSLHRAEGYTF. The CDR3 DNA sequence: TGTGCCAGCAGCTTACACAGGGCAGAAGGCTACACCTTC. The chain carries TRBV7-2 and TRBJ1-2; D might be TRBD1 (6 bases). This CDR3 has 13 residues. Germline assignment: CDR1 SGHTA and CDR2 FQGNSA. Trimming left V 2 bases short and J 8 bases short, with 12 bases between.

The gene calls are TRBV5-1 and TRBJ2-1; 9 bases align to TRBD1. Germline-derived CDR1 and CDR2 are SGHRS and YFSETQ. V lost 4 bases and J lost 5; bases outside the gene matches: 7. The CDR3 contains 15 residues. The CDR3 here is CASSLLQGANNEQFF. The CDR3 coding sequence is TGCGCCAGCAGCCTCCTACAGGGGGCTAACAATGAGCAGTTCTTC.

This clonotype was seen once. The CDR3 region has the DNA TGTGCCAGCAGCCCCGGTGGGGGGAACAATGAGCAGTTCTTC. Translated, it gives CASSPGGGNNEQFF. This rearrangement joins TRBV9 to TRBJ2-1; D perhaps matches TRBD2 (6 bases). Germline V gives CDR1 SGDLS, CDR2 YYNGEE. CDR3 size: 14 residues. Trimming cost V 4 bases and J 5 bases, with 13 bases left between them.

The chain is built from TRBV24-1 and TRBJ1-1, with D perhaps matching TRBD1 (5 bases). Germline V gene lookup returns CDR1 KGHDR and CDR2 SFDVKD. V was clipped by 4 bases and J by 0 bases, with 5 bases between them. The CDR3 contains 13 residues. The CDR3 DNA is TGTGCCACCAGTGAGGGGCTGAACACTGAAGCTTTCTTT. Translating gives CATSEGLNTEAFF.

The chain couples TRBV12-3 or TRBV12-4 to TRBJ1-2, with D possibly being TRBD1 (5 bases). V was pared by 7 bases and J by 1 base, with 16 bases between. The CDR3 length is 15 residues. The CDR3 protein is CASTWGVGHNYGYTF. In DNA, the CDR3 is TGTGCCAGCACCTGGGGGGTTGGGCATAACTATGGCTACACCTTC.

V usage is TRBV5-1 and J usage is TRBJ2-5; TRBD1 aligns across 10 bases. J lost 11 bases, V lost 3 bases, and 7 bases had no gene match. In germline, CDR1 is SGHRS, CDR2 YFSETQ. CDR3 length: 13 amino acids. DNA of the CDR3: TGCGCCAGCAGCTCGGGACAGGGGAATGTGCAGTACTTC. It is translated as CASSSGQGNVQYF.

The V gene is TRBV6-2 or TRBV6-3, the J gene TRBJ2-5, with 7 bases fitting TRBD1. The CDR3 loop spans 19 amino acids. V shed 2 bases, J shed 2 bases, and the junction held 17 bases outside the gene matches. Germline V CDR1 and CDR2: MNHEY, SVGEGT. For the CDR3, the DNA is TGTGCCAGCAGTTACCCTTCCCGAGGCTCCGGGACAGCACAAGAGACCCAGTACTTC. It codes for CASSYPSRGSGTAQETQYF.

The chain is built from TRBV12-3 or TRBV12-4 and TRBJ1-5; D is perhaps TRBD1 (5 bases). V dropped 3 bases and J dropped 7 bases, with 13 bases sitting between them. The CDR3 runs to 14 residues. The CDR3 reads CASSFGGAGQPQHF. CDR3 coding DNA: TGTGCCAGCAGTTTCGGAGGGGCAGGGCAGCCCCAGCATTTT.

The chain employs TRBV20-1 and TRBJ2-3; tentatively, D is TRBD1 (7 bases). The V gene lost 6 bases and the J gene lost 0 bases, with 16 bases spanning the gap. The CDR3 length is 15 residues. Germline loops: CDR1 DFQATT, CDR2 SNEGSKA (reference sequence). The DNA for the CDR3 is TGCAGTGCCCCGGGGGACAGAGCTAGCACAGATACGCAGTATTTT. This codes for CSAPGDRASTDTQYF.

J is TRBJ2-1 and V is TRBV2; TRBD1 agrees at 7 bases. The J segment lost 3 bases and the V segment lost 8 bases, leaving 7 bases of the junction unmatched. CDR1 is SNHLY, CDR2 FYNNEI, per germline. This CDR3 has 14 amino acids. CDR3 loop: CASSWDRNYNEQFF. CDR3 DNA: TGTGCCAGCTCCTGGGACAGAAACTACAATGAGCAGTTCTTC.